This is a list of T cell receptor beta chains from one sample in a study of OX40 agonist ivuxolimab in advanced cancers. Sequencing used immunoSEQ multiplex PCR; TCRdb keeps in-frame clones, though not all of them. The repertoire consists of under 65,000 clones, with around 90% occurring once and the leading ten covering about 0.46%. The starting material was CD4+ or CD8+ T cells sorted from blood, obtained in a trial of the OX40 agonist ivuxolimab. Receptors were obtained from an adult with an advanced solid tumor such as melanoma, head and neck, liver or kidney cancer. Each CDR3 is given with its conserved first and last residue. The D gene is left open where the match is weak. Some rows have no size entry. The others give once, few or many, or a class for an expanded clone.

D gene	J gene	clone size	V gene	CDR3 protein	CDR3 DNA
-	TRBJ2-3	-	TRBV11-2	CASSAGSVRDTDTQYF	TGTGCCAGCAGCGCTGGGTCTGTCCGAGACACAGATACGCAGTATTTT
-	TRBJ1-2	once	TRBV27	CASRKSIGTDYGYTF	TGTGCCAGCAGGAAGTCGATAGGGACGGACTATGGCTACACCTTC
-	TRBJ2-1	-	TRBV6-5	CASSRQGRNYNEQFF	TGTGCCAGCAGCCGGCAGGGCCGAAACTACAATGAGCAGTTCTTC
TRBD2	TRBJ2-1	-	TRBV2	CASMSSGRSYNEQFF	TGTGCCAGCATGAGTAGCGGGCGCAGCTACAATGAGCAGTTCTTC
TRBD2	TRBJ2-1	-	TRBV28	CASSSQSGRALLINEQFF	TGTGCCAGCAGTTCGCAGAGCGGGAGGGCCCTCTTGATCAATGAGCAGTTCTTC
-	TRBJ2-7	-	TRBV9	CASSVDGNRKEQYF	TGTGCCAGCAGCGTAGATGGGAACCGGAAAGAGCAGTACTTC
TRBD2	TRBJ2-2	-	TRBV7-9	CASSLLAGVTGELFF	TGTGCCAGCAGCTTATTAGCGGGAGTCACCGGGGAGCTGTTTTTT
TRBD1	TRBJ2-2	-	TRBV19	CASTHRGLNTGELFF	TGTGCCAGCACCCACAGGGGGCTGAACACCGGGGAGCTGTTTTTT
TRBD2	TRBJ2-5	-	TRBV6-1	CMTSGRVGETQYF	TGCATGACTAGCGGGAGAGTCGGGGAGACCCAGTACTTC
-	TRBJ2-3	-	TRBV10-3	CANNDRATDTQYF	TGTGCCAACAACGACAGAGCCACAGATACGCAGTATTTT
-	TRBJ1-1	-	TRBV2	CASRGGRGTEAFF	TGTGCCAGCAGGGGGGGCAGGGGCACTGAAGCTTTCTTT
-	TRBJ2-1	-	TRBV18	CASSPGVSYNEQFF	TGTGCCAGCTCACCAGGGGTTTCCTACAATGAGCAGTTCTTC
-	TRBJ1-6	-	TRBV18	CASSPREGGHNSPLHF	TGTGCCAGCTCACCACGGGAGGGTGGGCATAATTCACCCCTCCACTTT
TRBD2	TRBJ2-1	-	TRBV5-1	CASSFLAGPTYNEQFF	TGCGCCAGCAGCTTTTTAGCGGGCCCAACCTACAATGAGCAGTTCTTC
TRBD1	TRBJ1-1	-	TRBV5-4	CASSWGTGPSGTEAFF	TGTGCCAGCAGCTGGGGGACAGGGCCTTCTGGGACTGAAGCTTTCTTT
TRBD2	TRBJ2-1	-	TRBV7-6	CASSPRTSGRAWNEQFF	TGTGCCAGCAGCCCAAGGACTAGCGGGAGGGCGTGGAATGAGCAGTTCTTC
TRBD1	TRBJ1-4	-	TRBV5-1	CASSLSGQGNEKLFF	TGCGCCAGCAGCTTGTCGGGACAGGGGAATGAAAAACTGTTTTTT
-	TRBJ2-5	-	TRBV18	CASSPAGTRETQYF	TGTGCCAGCTCACCGGCCGGGACCCGAGAGACCCAGTACTTC
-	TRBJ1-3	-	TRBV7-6	CASSLVQGTIYF	TGTGCCAGCAGCTTAGTGCAGGGTACCATATATTTT
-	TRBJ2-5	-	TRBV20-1	CSARDFGTQYF	TGCAGTGCTAGAGACTTCGGGACCCAGTACTTC
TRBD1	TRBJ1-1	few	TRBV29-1	CSGYRDREAFF	TGCAGCGGCTACCGGGACAGAGAAGCTTTCTTT
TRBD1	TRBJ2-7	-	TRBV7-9	CASSFTGGGAEQYF	TGTGCCAGCAGCTTTACAGGGGGCGGGGCCGAGCAGTACTTC
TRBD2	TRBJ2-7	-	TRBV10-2	CASSESRTSEQYF	TGCGCCAGCAGTGAGTCCCGGACTAGCGAGCAGTACTTC
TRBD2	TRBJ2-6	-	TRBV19	CASTGTSGSGANVLTF	TGTGCCAGTACCGGGACTAGCGGCTCTGGGGCCAACGTCCTGACTTTC
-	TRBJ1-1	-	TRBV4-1	CASSQDPNRVNTEAFF	TGCGCCAGCAGCCAAGATCCTAACAGGGTGAACACTGAAGCTTTCTTT
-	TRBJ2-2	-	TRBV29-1	CSVVDRDSNTGELFF	TGCAGCGTTGTTGACAGGGACTCGAACACCGGGGAGCTGTTTTTT
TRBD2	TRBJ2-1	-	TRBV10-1	CASSESKGLAGYNEQFF	TGCGCCAGCAGTGAGTCGAAGGGACTAGCGGGATACAATGAGCAGTTCTTC
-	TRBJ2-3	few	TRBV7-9	CASSRDHTDTQYF	TGTGCCAGCAGCCGGGATCACACAGATACGCAGTATTTT
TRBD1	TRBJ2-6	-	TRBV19	CASSIVRTGFTGANVLTF	TGTGCCAGTAGTATAGTCCGGACAGGGTTTACTGGGGCCAACGTCCTGACTTTC
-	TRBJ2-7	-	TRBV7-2	CASSSPIYEQYF	TGTGCCAGCAGCTCACCAATTTACGAGCAGTACTTC
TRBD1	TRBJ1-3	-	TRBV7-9	CASSLERQGTIGNTIYF	TGTGCCAGCAGCTTGGAAAGACAGGGGACAATTGGAAACACCATATATTTT
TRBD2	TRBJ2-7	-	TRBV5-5	CASSSDRLAGSYEQYF	TGTGCCAGCAGCTCCGATCGTCTAGCGGGCTCCTACGAGCAGTACTTC
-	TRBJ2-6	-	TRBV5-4	CASSFSSSGANVLTF	TGTGCCAGCAGCTTTTCGAGCTCTGGGGCCAACGTCCTGACTTTC
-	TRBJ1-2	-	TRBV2	CASSDPGHSSNYGYTF	TGTGCCAGCAGTGACCCGGGACACTCTTCTAACTATGGCTACACCTTC
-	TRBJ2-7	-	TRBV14	CASSLHYEQYF	TGTGCCAGCAGCCTACACTACGAGCAGTACTTC
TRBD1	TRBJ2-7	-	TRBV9	CASTPTSGTGGYEQYF	TGTGCCAGCACCCCAACGTCTGGGACAGGGGGCTACGAGCAGTACTTC
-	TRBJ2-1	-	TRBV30	CAWSGTPVSYNEQFF	TGTGCCTGGAGTGGTACCCCCGTCTCCTACAATGAGCAGTTCTTC
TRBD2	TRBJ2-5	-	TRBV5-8	CASRRLAGIKTQYF	TGTGCCAGCAGAAGACTAGCGGGAATCAAGACCCAGTACTTC
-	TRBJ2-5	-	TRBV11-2	CASSQGRERETQYF	TGTGCCAGCAGCCAAGGACGTGAGAGGGAGACCCAGTACTTC
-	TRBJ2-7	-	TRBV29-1	CSVVKPSDEQYF	TGCAGCGTTGTCAAACCTAGCGACGAGCAGTACTTC
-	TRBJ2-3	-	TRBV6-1	CASSVRPSTDTQYF	TGTGCCAGCAGTGTCCGTCCTAGCACAGATACGCAGTATTTT
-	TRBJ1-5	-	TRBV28	CASNKGNQPQHF	TGTGCCAGCAATAAGGGGAATCAGCCCCAGCATTTT
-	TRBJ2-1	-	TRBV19	CASSIGRIIYNEQFF	TGTGCCAGTAGTATTGGCAGGATTATTTACAATGAGCAGTTCTTC
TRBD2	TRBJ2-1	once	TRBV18	CASSPKERTSYNEQFF	TGTGCCAGCTCACCAAAGGAAAGGACTAGCTACAATGAGCAGTTCTTC
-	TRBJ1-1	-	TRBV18	CASSPMTGNTEAFF	TGTGCCAGCTCACCAATGACAGGGAACACTGAAGCTTTCTTT
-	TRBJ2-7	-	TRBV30	CAWSWDTDSYEQYF	TGTGCCTGGAGTTGGGACACCGACTCCTACGAGCAGTACTTC
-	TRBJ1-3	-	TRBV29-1	CSVDAPYSGNTIYF	TGCAGCGTGGATGCGCCGTACTCTGGAAACACCATATATTTT
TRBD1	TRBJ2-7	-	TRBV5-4	CASSLGTGQAGEQYF	TGTGCCAGCAGCCTGGGGACCGGACAGGCGGGTGAGCAGTACTTC
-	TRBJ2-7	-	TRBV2	CASSPLKGSGLHEQYF	TGTGCCAGCAGTCCCCTCAAGGGAAGCGGGTTGCACGAGCAGTACTTC
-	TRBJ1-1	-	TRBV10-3	CASRGRGNTEAFF	TGTGCCTCGCGGGGACGGGGAAACACTGAAGCTTTCTTT
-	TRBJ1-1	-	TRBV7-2	CASSRQENTEAFF	TGTGCCAGCAGCAGACAGGAGAACACTGAAGCTTTCTTT
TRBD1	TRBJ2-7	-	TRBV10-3	CAISGTASLGSYEQYF	TGTGCCATCAGCGGGACAGCAAGTTTAGGCTCCTACGAGCAGTACTTC
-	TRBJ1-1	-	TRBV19	CASSIGSVNTEAFF	TGTGCCAGTAGTATAGGTTCGGTGAACACTGAAGCTTTCTTT
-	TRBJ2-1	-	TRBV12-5	CASGRTATQTSYNEQFF	TGTGCTAGTGGCCGAACCGCGACCCAAACGAGCTACAATGAGCAGTTCTTC